This T cell receptor beta chain was profiled in a study of siplizumab effects on memory and regulatory T cells. Worth noting for this clone: Its antigen is undetermined.

Clones were sequenced by immunoSEQ multiplex PCR, and TCRdb holds only the in-frame ones, with some missing. The sample includes roughly 26,000 clones, 65% to 90% of them seen just once. Germline CDR1 reads SEHNR; CDR2 reads FQNEAQ (reference sequence). The CDR3 covers 12 residues. J gave up 6 bases and V 7 bases, and 5 bases lay outside the gene matches. General study results and limits: There appeared to be greater diversity in naive T cells than in memory cells, and naive T cells seemed major contributors to the alloresponse.

This clonotype was obtained from a human donor in good health. The source material was memory CD4+ T cells sorted from blood. This chain joins TRBV7-9 and TRBJ1-1; 7 nucleotides match TRBD1. The CDR3 region has the DNA TGTGCCAGCAATCCCGGGACAGCTGAAGCTTTCTTT. This gives the protein CASNPGTAEAFF.